One and the same sample provided the 6 T cell receptor beta chains below, sequenced in a study of CD8 T cells in ankylosing spondylitis. MiXCR, run by TCRdb on the 5' RACE reads, gives a single entry per CDR3 protein. The sample lists fewer than 400,000 distinct CDR3 sequences; roughly 15% were seen once. The sequenced material came from blood, either unsorted or a sorted T cell fraction (not recorded which). Receptor source: a male donor with ankylosing spondylitis or in good health (not recorded which).

CDR3 region: CASDPGGGTDTQYF. The CDR3 region has the DNA TGTGCCAGCGACCCGGGGGGGGGGACAGATACGCAGTATTTT. The V and J genes are TRBV2 and TRBJ2-3; 8 bases map to TRBD2. The trim removed 8 bases at V and 3 bases at J, leaving 7 bases unmatched. Per the germline V gene, CDR1 is SNHLY and CDR2 is FYNNEI. This CDR3 has 14 amino acids.

The chain joins TRBV3-1 to TRBJ2-1, with 11 bases aligning to TRBD2. The CDR3 spans 18 residues. The germline V gene has CDR1 LGHDT and CDR2 YNNKEL (reference sequence). Trimming removed 4 bases from V and 1 base from J; junction bases left unmatched: 9. The CDR3 bases are TGTGCCAGCAGCCTTATTGGCCTAGCGGGGGGATCCTACAATGAGCAGTTCTTC. Protein sequence: CASSLIGLAGGSYNEQFF.

This clonotype appeared once. A read error is possible here, since a much larger clone lies one base away. The V and J genes are TRBV5-1 and TRBJ2-2; 7 nucleotides line up with TRBD1. The CDR3 has 16 residues. Germline CDR1 is SGHRS and CDR2 is YFSETQ. In nucleotides, the CDR3 is TGCACCAGCATACTAGACAGGGTAGAGAACACCGGGGAGCTGTTTTTT. The encoded protein is CTSILDRVENTGELFF. Full variable domain (remainder filled in from reference TRBV5-1 and TRBJ2-2): KAGVTQTPRYLIKTRGQQVTLSCSPISGHRSVSWYQQTPGQGLQFLFEYFSETQRNKGNFPGRFSGRQFSNSRSEMNVSTLELGDSALYLCTSILDRVENTGELFFGEGSRLTVL.

This chain links TRBV5-1 with TRBJ1-1; TRBD1 matches 10 bases. J gave up 1 base and V 0 bases, and 3 bases lay outside the gene matches. The CDR3 contains 16 residues. CDR1 is SGHRS and CDR2 is YFSETQ in the germline V gene. In nucleotides, the CDR3 is TGCGCCAGCAGCTTGGCGACAGGGGGCGGGAACACTGAAGCTTTCTTT. Translating it yields CASSLATGGGNTEAFF.

The V gene is TRBV15, the J gene TRBJ2-5; 10 bases agree with TRBD2. The CDR3 runs to 16 residues. Germline trimming cut 1 base from V and 5 bases from J; bases unmatched to any gene: 7. Per the germline V gene, CDR1 is LNHNV and CDR2 is YYDKDF (reference sequence). The CDR3 bases are TGTGCCACCAGCAGAGCAGCTAGCGGGAGCCACGAGACCCAGTACTTC. Translating gives CATSRAASGSHETQYF.

The rearrangement uses TRBV29-1 and TRBJ1-1; TRBD1 matches at 7 bases. The germline gives CDR1 SQVTM, CDR2 ANQGSEA. This CDR3 spans 11 amino acids. After removal of 6 bases from V and 11 bases from J, the junction contained 9 bases not matched to a gene. CDR3 sequence: CSVLQGTTAFF. CDR3 in DNA: TGCAGCGTCCTACAGGGGACTACGGCTTTCTTT.